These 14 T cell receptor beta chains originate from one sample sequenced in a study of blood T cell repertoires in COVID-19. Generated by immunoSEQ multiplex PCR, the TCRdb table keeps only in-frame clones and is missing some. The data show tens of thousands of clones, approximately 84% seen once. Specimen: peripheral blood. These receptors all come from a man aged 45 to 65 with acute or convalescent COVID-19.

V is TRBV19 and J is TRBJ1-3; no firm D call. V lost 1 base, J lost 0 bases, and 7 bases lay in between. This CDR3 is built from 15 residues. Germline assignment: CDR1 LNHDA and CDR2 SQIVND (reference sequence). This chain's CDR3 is CASSIGRTSGNTIYF. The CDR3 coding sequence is TGTGCCAGTAGTATAGGGAGAACCTCTGGAAACACCATATATTTT.

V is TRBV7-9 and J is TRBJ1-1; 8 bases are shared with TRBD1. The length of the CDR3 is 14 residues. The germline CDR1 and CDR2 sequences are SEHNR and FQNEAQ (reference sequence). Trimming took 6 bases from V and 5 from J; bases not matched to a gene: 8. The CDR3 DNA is TGTGCCAGCAGTTGGACAGGGAAAGGTACTGAAGCTTTCTTT. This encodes CASSWTGKGTEAFF.

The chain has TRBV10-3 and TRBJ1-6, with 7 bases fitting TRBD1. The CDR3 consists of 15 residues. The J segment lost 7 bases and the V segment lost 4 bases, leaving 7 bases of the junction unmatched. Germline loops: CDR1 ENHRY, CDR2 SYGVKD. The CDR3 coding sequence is TGTGCCATCAGTGGCTCGGAGGGGGCCAATTCACCCCTCCACTTT. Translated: CAISGSEGANSPLHF.

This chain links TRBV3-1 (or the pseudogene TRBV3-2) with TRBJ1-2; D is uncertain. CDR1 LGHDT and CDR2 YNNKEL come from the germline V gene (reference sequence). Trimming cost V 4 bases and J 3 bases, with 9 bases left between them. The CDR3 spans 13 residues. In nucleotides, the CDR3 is TGTGCCAGCAGCCCCAGAGGAGACTATGGCTACACCTTC. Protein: CASSPRGDYGYTF.

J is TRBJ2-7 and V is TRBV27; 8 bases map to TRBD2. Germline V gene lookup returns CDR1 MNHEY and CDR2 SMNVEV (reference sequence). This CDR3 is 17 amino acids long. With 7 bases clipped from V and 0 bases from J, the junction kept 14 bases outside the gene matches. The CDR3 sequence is CASTRRAGGTGSYEQYF. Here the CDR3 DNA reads TGTGCCAGCACCCGTCGGGCGGGAGGAACAGGCTCCTACGAGCAGTACTTC.

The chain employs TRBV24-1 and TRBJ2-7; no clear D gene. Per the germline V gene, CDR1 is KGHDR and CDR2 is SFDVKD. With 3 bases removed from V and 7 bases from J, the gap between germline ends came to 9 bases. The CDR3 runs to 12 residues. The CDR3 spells CATSDPFEEQYF. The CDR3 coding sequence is TGTGCCACCAGTGATCCATTTGAGGAGCAGTACTTC.

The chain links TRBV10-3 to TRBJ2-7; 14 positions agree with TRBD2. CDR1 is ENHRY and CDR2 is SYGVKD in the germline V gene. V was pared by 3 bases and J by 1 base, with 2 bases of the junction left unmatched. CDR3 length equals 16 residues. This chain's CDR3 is CAISDGLAGGSYEQYF. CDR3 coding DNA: TGTGCCATCAGTGACGGACTAGCGGGGGGTTCCTACGAGCAGTACTTC.

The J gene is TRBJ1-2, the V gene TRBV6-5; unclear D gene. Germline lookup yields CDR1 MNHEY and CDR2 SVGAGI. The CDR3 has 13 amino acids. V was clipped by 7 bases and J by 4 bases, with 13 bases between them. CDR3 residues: CASTLEEVYGYTF. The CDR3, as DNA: TGTGCCAGCACCCTGGAGGAGGTCTATGGCTACACCTTC.

The CDR3 loop reads CASSLRQGSLRNEKLFF. The CDR3 region has the DNA TGTGCCAGCAGCTTGAGGCAGGGGTCTCTACGGAATGAAAAACTGTTTTTT. The chain couples TRBV5-5 to TRBJ1-4; D might be TRBD1 (6 bases). Trimming stripped 1 base from V and 5 bases from J, with 18 bases between. CDR3 size: 17 residues. CDR1 and CDR2 (germline): SGHKS, YYEKEE (reference sequence).

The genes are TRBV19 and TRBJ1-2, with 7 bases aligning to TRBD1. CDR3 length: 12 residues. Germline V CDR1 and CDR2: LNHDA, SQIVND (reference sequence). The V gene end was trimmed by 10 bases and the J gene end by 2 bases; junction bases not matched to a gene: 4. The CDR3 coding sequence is TGTGCCACGGAGGACAGGAACTATGGCTACACCTTC. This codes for CATEDRNYGYTF.

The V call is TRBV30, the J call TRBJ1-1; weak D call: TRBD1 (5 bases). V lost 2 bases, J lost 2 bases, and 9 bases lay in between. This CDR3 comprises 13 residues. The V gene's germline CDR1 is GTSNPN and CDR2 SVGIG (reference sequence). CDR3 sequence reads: CAWSRGGNTEAFF. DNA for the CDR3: TGTGCCTGGAGTAGGGGAGGAAACACTGAAGCTTTCTTT.

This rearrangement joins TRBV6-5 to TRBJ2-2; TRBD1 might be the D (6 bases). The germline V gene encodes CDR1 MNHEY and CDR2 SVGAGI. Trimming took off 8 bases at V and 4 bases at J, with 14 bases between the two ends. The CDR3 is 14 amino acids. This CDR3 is CASQGQGSTGELFF. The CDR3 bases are TGTGCCAGCCAAGGGCAGGGGAGCACCGGGGAGCTGTTTTTT.

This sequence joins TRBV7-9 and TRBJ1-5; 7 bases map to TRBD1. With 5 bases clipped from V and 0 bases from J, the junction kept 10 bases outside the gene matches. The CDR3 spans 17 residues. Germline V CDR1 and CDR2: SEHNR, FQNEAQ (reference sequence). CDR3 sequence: CASSHSGQSYSNQPQHF. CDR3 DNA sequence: TGTGCCAGCAGCCACTCGGGACAGTCGTATAGCAATCAGCCCCAGCATTTT.

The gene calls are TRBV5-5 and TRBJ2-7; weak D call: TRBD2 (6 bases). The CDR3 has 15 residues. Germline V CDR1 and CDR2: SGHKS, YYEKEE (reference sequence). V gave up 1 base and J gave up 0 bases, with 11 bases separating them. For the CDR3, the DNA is TGTGCCAGCAGCTTGTGGCTAGCGCGCTCCTACGAGCAGTACTTC. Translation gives CASSLWLARSYEQYF.